The clone carrying this TCR beta chain was detected many times. This record belongs to a study of T cells in Graves' hyperthyroidism and ophthalmopathy. The wider study: Upon initial diagnosis and before any treatment, peripheral blood was collected.

Germline V gene lookup returns CDR1 DFQATT and CDR2 SNEGSKA (reference sequence). The CDR3 runs to 12 residues. V lost 3 bases, J lost 1 base, and 6 bases lay in between. RNA transcripts were the template for amplifying TCR beta CDR3 regions. When the TCR CDR3 underwent first-round RT-PCR, the HTBI primer set was used. TCRdb redid the calling of the multiplex PCR reads with MiXCR, one entry per CDR3 protein. The sample contains 400,000 or so distinct CDR3 sequences, about 14% of which appear only once. The clonotype was recovered from a man aged 50 or older with Graves' ophthalmopathy. V usage is TRBV20-1 and J usage is TRBJ2-5; D unresolved. The sequenced material came from blood. The CDR3 bases are TGCAGTGCTAGCCGAGCCCAAGAGACCCAGTACTTC. Its protein product is CSASRAQETQYF.